Listed below are T cell receptor beta chains from one sample, sequenced in a study of T cell changes during pregnancy in multiple sclerosis. Sequenced by immunoSEQ multiplex PCR; TCRdb stores in-frame clones only, minus some. Seen here are more than 35,000 clones, around 87% observed once, and the top ten hold 0.55% to 0.7%. Sequencing used CD4+ T cells from peripheral blood mononuclear cells, obtained in the second trimester of pregnancy. Source of these receptors: a female donor with multiple sclerosis, enrolled in a pregnancy study. CDR3s include the opening cysteine and the closing phenylalanine or tryptophan. A D gene is named only where the DNA matches it firmly. Clone size is stated in some rows and not others, as once, few, many or a class when expanded.

J gene	clone size	D gene	V gene	CDR3 length	CDR3 protein	CDR3 DNA
TRBJ2-7	NA	TRBD1	TRBV5-1	18	CASSLWATGQGRSYEQYF	TGCGCCAGCAGCTTGTGGGCTACAGGACAGGGGAGATCCTACGAGCAGTACTTC
TRBJ1-2	NA	NA	TRBV5-4	14	CASGLVPGDNGYTF	TGTGCCAGCGGCTTGGTTCCAGGGGACAATGGCTACACCTTC
TRBJ2-6	NA	NA	TRBV5-1	15	CASRLGGSGANVLTF	TGCGCCAGCAGACTGGGGGGATCTGGGGCCAACGTCCTGACTTTC
TRBJ1-2	NA	TRBD1	TRBV6-6	13	CASSGGQGYGYTF	TGTGCCAGCAGTGGCGGACAGGGATACGGCTACACCTTC
TRBJ1-5	NA	NA	TRBV2	13	CASSLTENQPQHF	TGTGCCAGCAGCCTAACCGAAAATCAGCCCCAGCATTTT
TRBJ2-1	once	TRBD2	TRBV4-1	18	CASSQLLAGGPPYNEQFF	TGCGCCAGCAGCCAGTTACTAGCGGGAGGGCCCCCCTACAATGAGCAGTTCTTC
TRBJ2-1	once	TRBD2	TRBV10-2	15	CASLLAGGQYNEQFF	TGCGCCAGCTTGCTAGCGGGAGGGCAGTACAATGAGCAGTTCTTC
TRBJ2-5	once	TRBD1	TRBV5-4	15	CASSVQTGRVETQYF	TGTGCCAGCAGCGTCCAGACAGGGCGCGTTGAGACCCAGTACTTC
TRBJ2-2	NA	NA	TRBV12-5	17	CASGPPIGQQNTGELFF	TGTGCTAGTGGTCCTCCAATCGGACAGCAGAACACCGGGGAGCTGTTTTTT
TRBJ2-3	few	NA	TRBV7-9	15	CASSPGGAGRSTQYF	TGTGCCAGCAGCCCCGGTGGGGCAGGGCGTTCTACGCAGTATTTT
TRBJ1-4	NA	NA	TRBV6-5	15	CASSLYGHGAEKLFF	TGTGCCAGCAGTTTATACGGACACGGCGCCGAAAAACTGTTTTTT